What follows is one T cell receptor beta chain and its context. Antigen: not known. This CDR3 is 12 amino acids long. From germline, CDR1 is SQVTM and CDR2 ANQGSEA. Trimming cost V 7 bases and J 2 bases; bases outside gene matches: 0. The sample originates from a study of Ad26.COV2.S vaccination and SARS-CoV-2 variants. Regarding treatment: approximately 18 received Ad26.COV2.S at low or high dose, single or two shots; roughly 5 received placebo; per-sample allocation not given. The investigators took samples on day 63 after the first vaccine or placebo injection. The assay was immunoSEQ multiplex PCR, and TCRdb's table has in-frame clones only and misses some. Of around 350,000 clones listed, 85% are singletons. The study, taken as a whole, reports: Participants given vaccine showed non-spike TCR breadth similar to that of placebo recipients.

The origin of this receptor is a person between 18 and 65 years old who received the Ad26.COV2.S COVID-19 vaccine or a placebo. The sequenced sample was peripheral blood, obtained in a trial of Ad26.COV2.S vaccine versus placebo. The chain is built from TRBV29-1 and TRBJ2-1; TRBD1 aligns across 9 bases. CDR3 region: CSGTGAYNEQFF. The CDR3 DNA is TGCAGCGGGACAGGGGCCTACAATGAGCAGTTCTTC.